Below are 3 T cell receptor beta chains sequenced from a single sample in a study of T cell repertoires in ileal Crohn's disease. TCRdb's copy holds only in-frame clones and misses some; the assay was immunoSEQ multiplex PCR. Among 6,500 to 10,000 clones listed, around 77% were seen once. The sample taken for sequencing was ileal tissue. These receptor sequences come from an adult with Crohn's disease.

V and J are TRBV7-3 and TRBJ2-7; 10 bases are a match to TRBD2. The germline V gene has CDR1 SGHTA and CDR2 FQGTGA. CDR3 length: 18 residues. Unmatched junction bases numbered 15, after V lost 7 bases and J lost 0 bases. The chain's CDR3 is CASTLGGLAASSSYEQYF. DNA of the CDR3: TGTGCCAGCACCCTGGGTGGACTAGCGGCAAGTTCCTCCTACGAGCAGTACTTC.

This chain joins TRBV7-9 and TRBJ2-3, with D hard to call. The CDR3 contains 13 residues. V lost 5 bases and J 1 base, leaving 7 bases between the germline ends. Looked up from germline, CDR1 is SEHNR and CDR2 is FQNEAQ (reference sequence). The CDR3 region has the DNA TGTGCCAGCAGCGTCGGAGGCACAGATACGCAGTATTTT. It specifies CASSVGGTDTQYF.

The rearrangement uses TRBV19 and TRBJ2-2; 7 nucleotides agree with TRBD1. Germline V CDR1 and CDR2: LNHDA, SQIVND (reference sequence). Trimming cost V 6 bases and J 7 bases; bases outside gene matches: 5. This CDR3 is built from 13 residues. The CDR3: CASSTQGNGELFF. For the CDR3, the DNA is TGTGCCAGTAGCACACAGGGGAACGGGGAGCTGTTTTTT.